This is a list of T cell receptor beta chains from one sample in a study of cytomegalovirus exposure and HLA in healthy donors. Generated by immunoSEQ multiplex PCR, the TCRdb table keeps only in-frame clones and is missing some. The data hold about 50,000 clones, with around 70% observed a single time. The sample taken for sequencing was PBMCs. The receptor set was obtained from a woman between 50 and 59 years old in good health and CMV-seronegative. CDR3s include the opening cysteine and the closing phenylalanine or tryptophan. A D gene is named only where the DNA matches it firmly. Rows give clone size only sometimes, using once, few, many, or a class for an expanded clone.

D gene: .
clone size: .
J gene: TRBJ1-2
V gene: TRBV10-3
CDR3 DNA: TGTGCCATCAGTGACAAGGTTCGTGTAGGACAGAAGGATGGCTACACCTTC
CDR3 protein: CAISDKVRVGQKDGYTF

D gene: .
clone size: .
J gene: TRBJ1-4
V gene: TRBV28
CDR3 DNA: TGTGCCAGCTACAGGGCCAATAGCCCTGAAAAACTGTTTTTT
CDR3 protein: CASYRANSPEKLFF

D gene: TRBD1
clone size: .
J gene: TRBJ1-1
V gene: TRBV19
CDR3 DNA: TGTGCCAGTAGTGACAGGGTTGAAGCTTTCTTT
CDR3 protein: CASSDRVEAFF

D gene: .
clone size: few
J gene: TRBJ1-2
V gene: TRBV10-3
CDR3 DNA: TGTGCCATCAGGATAGACAGTTCCCGCTATGGCTACACCTTC
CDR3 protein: CAIRIDSSRYGYTF

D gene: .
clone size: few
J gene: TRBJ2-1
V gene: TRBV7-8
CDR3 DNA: TGTGCCAGCAGCCCCCTGACGGGAAAGTTCTTC
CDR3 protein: CASSPLTGKFF

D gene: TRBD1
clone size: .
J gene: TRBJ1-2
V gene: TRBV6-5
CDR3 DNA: TGTGCCAGCACCCCTCAGACAGGGTTGGACTATGGCTACACCTTC
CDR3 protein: CASTPQTGLDYGYTF

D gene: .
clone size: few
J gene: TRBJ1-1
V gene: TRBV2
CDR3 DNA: TGTGCCAGCAGTGAAATGTGGGGGGATGAAGCTTTCTTT
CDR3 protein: CASSEMWGDEAFF

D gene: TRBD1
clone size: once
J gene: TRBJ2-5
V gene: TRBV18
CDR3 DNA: TGTGCCTCGGGACAGGGGGCACAAGAGACCCAGTACTTC
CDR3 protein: CASGQGAQETQYF

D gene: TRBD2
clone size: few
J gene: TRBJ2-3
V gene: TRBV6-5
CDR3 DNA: TGTGCCAGCAGTAATCTTGCGGGGGGCCGAGATACGCAGTATTTT
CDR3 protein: CASSNLAGGRDTQYF

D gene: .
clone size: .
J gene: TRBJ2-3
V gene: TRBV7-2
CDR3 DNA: TGTGCCAGCAGCCAGGGACTTGCTAGCACAGATACGCAGTATTTT
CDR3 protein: CASSQGLASTDTQYF

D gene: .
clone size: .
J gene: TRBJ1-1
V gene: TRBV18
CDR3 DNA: TGTGCCAGCTCACCGGGGGAGGGGACTGAAGCTTTCTTT
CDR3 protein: CASSPGEGTEAFF

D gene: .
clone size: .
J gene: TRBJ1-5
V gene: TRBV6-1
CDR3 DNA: TGTGCCAGCAGTCCACGACGGGATCAGCCCCAGCATTTT
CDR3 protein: CASSPRRDQPQHF

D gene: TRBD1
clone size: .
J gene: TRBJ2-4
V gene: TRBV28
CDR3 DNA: TGTGCCAGCAGCTCGGACAGGGGAGCCAAAAACATTCAGTACTTC
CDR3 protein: CASSSDRGAKNIQYF

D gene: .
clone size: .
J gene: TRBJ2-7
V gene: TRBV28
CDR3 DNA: TGTGCCAGCAGCACTATCTTTAGCGTACCCTACGAGCAGTACTTC
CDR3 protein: CASSTIFSVPYEQYF

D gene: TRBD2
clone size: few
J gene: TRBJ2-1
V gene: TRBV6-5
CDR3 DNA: TGTGCCAGTGGGTCTAGCGGGAGCAATGAGCAGTTCTTC
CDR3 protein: CASGSSGSNEQFF

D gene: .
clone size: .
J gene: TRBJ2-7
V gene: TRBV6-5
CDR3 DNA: TGTGCCAGCAGAATGAGACAGCACTCCTACGAGCAGTACTTC
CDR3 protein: CASRMRQHSYEQYF

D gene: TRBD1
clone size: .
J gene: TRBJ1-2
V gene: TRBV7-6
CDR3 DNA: TGTGCCAGCAGCTCCGGACAGGGGGACTATGGCTACACCTTC
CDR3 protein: CASSSGQGDYGYTF

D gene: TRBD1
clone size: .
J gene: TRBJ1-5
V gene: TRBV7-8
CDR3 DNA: TGTGCCAGCAGCTTAACGGGACAGGGTAGCAATCAGCCCCAGCATTTT
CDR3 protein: CASSLTGQGSNQPQHF

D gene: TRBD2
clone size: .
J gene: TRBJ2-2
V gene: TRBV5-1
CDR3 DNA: TGCGCCAGCAGCTTAGGACTAGCGGGAGGCACCGGGGAGCTGTTTTTT
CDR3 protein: CASSLGLAGGTGELFF

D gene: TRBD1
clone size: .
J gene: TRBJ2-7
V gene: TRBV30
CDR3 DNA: TGTGCCTGGAGTAACAGGGGGTACGAGCAGTACTTC
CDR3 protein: CAWSNRGYEQYF

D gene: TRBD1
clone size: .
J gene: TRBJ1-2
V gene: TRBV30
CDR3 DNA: TGTGCCTGGAGTGTAAACAGGGGTGGCTATGGCTACACCTTC
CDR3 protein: CAWSVNRGGYGYTF

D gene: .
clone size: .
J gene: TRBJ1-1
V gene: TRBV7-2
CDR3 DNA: TGTGCCAGCAGCTTAAGGGTTCGAGGGACTGAAGCTTTCTTT
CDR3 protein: CASSLRVRGTEAFF

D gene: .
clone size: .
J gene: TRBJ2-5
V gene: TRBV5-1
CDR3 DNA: TGCGCCAGCAGCTACCCGGACAGCCAAGAGACCCAGTACTTC
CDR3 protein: CASSYPDSQETQYF

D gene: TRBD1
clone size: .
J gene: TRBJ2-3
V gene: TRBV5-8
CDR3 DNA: TGTGCCAGCAGCTTGGGACAGGGGGCAGATACGCAGTATTTT
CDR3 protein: CASSLGQGADTQYF

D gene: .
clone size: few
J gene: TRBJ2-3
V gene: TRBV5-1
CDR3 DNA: TGCGCCAGCAGCCCCCTTTCTAGCGCCCCCGGCCCAGATACGCAGTATTTT
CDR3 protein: CASSPLSSAPGPDTQYF

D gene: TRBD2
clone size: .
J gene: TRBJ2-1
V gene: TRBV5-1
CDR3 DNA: TGCGCCAGCAGCTTGGGACTAGCGGGAGGATATAATGAGCAGTTCTTC
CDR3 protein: CASSLGLAGGYNEQFF

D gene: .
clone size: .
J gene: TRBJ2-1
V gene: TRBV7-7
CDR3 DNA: TGTGCTAGCAGCTTAGCTCAAGAGGGGGAGGAGCAGTTCTTC
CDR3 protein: CASSLAQEGEEQFF